The next 26 T cell receptor beta chains were all read from a single sample in a study of blood T cells in healthy people across ages. Alongside a J-beta primer mix, a sample-barcoded 5' primer served in a second PCR lasting roughly 6 to 11 cycles. TCRdb recomputed calls from the 5' RACE reads with MiXCR, one row per CDR3 protein. The data hold 1.5 million to 2 million distinct CDR3 sequences, with roughly 28% observed a single time. The specimen sequenced was blood. The receptors originated from a woman aged 25 to 39 in good health.

There are many counts of this clonotype. J is TRBJ2-7 and V is TRBV3-1; D is unclear. V shed 1 base and J shed 3 bases, with 4 bases lying between them. This CDR3 contains 12 residues. Germline-derived CDR1 and CDR2 are LGHDT and YNNKEL (reference sequence). Written as DNA, the CDR3 is TGTGCCAGCAGCCAAGTTGTCTACGAGCAGTACTTC. The encoded protein is CASSQVVYEQYF.

The chain is built from TRBV24-1 and TRBJ1-5; no firm D call. CDR1 is KGHDR and CDR2 is SFDVKD in the germline V gene. The CDR3 covers 12 residues. With 6 bases removed from V and 0 bases from J, the gap between germline ends came to 2 bases. CDR3 in DNA: TGTGCCACCAGTAGTAGCAATCAGCCCCAGCATTTT. This sequence encodes CATSSSNQPQHF.

This clonotype was seen only a few times. Compared with germline, one end of the junction differs, possibly owing to a read error. CDR3 loop: CSAPNRVNSYNEQCF. The CDR3 DNA reads as TGCAGTGCTCCCAACCGGGTCAACTCCTACAATGAGCAGTGCTTC. The chain combines TRBV20-1 with TRBJ2-1; D is unclear. The CDR3 contains 15 residues. Germline V gene sequence: CDR1 DFQATT, CDR2 SNEGSKA (reference sequence).

The V gene is TRBV29-1, the J gene TRBJ2-1; 8 nucleotides align to TRBD2. There are 19 residues in the CDR3. With 1 base clipped from V and 0 bases from J, the junction kept 14 bases outside the gene matches. CDR1 is SQVTM and CDR2 is ANQGSEA in the germline V gene. CDR3 in DNA: TGCAGCGTTGAAGGAGGGGAGGCTGGCGGGAGGAACTCCTACAATGAGCAGTTCTTC. It is translated as CSVEGGEAGGRNSYNEQFF.

The chain uses TRBV5-1 and TRBJ2-7; the D gene could be TRBD1 or TRBD2 (7 bases each). The CDR3 runs to 14 residues. V shed 3 bases and J shed 6 bases, with 16 bases lying between them. The germline CDR1 and CDR2 sequences are SGHRS and YFSETQ. CDR3 DNA: TGCGCCAGCAGCTGGGAGGGGGCTTCGGGCGAGCAGTACTTC. This gives the protein CASSWEGASGEQYF.

As regards this clonotype: A much larger clone differs by one base, so this may be a read error. The rearrangement uses TRBV14 and TRBJ1-4; D is unresolved. This CDR3 has 16 residues. Germline lookup yields CDR1 SGHDN and CDR2 FVKESK. The CDR3 DNA reads as TGTGCCGGCAGCCCCTTCTCGACTGCAACTAATGAAAAACTGTTTTTT. Amino acids: CAGSPFSTATNEKLFF.

The J gene is TRBJ1-1, the V gene TRBV24-1; D is perhaps TRBD1 (6 bases). V shed 7 bases and J shed 7 bases, with 9 bases lying between them. Germline V gives CDR1 KGHDR, CDR2 SFDVKD. The CDR3 has 11 amino acids. The chain's CDR3 is CATSQGIEAFF. The CDR3 region has the DNA TGTGCCACCAGCCAGGGGATTGAAGCTTTCTTT.

The rearrangement joins TRBV29-1 to TRBJ2-3; D possibly matches TRBD1 or TRBD2 (6 bases each). The CDR3 contains 13 residues. The V gene lost 8 bases and the J gene lost 1 base, with 13 bases spanning the gap. The germline CDR1 and CDR2 sequences are SQVTM and ANQGSEA. The CDR3 here is CSSPGAGTDTQYF. For the CDR3, the DNA is TGCAGCTCCCCGGGGGCCGGCACAGATACGCAGTATTTT.

V gene TRBV20-1 combines with J gene TRBJ2-1, with D possibly being TRBD2 (6 bases). The CDR3 contains 14 residues. Germline lookup yields CDR1 DFQATT and CDR2 SNEGSKA (reference sequence). V lost 6 bases and J 6 bases, leaving 18 bases between the germline ends. CDR3 region: CSAPKEGIINEQFF. The CDR3 DNA follows: TGCAGTGCCCCGAAGGAGGGGATAATCAATGAGCAGTTCTTC.

Ten or more counts support this clonotype. This chain joins TRBV18 and TRBJ2-4; tentatively, D is TRBD1 (5 bases). Trimming removed 3 bases at V and 6 bases at J, with 15 bases between. The CDR3 extends over 15 amino acids. The V gene's germline CDR1 is KGHSH and CDR2 LQKENI. The CDR3 reads CASSPPSGWGNIQYF. The CDR3 bases are TGTGCCAGCTCACCCCCGTCAGGGTGGGGAAACATTCAGTACTTC.

This clonotype came up a few times. V is TRBV5-1 and J is TRBJ2-5; 8 nucleotides match TRBD1. The V gene's germline CDR1 is SGHRS and CDR2 YFSETQ. V shed 2 bases and J 2 bases; nucleotides not matched to a gene: 5. CDR3 length: 15 amino acids. The CDR3 bases are TGCGCCAGCAGCTTCGGGGACAGGAGACAAGAGACCCAGTACTTC. This sequence encodes CASSFGDRRQETQYF.

This clonotype was observed a handful of times. The chain recombines TRBV12-3 or TRBV12-4 with TRBJ1-6, with 7 bases lining up with TRBD1. J lost 3 bases, V lost 5 bases, and 4 bases had no gene match. This CDR3 is built from 15 residues. The CDR3 is CASSVGQRYNSPLHF. In DNA form, the CDR3 reads TGTGCCAGCAGTGTGGGACAGCGCTATAATTCACCCCTCCACTTT.

This clonotype has just a few counts. J is TRBJ2-3 and V is TRBV20-1; weak D call: TRBD2 (5 bases). Looked up from germline, CDR1 is DFQATT and CDR2 is SNEGSKA (reference sequence). CDR3 length: 13 amino acids. The V end lost 6 bases, the J end lost 2 bases, and 12 bases lay between the germline ends. The CDR3 reads CSAGSQYTDTQYF. The CDR3 coding sequence is TGCAGTGCAGGGAGTCAGTACACAGATACGCAGTATTTT.

Many counts were recorded for this clonotype. The V and J genes are TRBV29-1 and TRBJ1-2; D ambiguous. This CDR3 spans 9 amino acids. CDR1 and CDR2 (germline): SQVTM, ANQGSEA. Trimming removed 4 bases from V and 6 bases from J, with 3 bases in between. In nucleotides, the CDR3 is TGCAGCGTTGGCAATGGCTACACCTTC. Translating gives CSVGNGYTF.

V gene TRBV24-1 combines with J gene TRBJ2-1, with D hard to call. V was trimmed by 1 base and J by 8 bases, leaving 5 bases between them. Germline V gives CDR1 KGHDR, CDR2 SFDVKD. This CDR3 comprises 12 residues. The DNA of the CDR3 is TGTGCCACCAGTGATTTAATGTATGAGCAGTTCTTC. Its protein is CATSDLMYEQFF.

The chain uses TRBV10-2 and TRBJ2-7; D uncertain. Germline values: CDR1 WSHSY, CDR2 SAAADI. V was cut by 0 bases and J by 10 bases, with 22 bases left in between. The CDR3 extends over 16 amino acids. CDR3 bases: TGCGCCAGCAGTGAGTCGCTATCCCTTTCCAAGAAGGGTCAGTACTTC. Translating gives CASSESLSLSKKGQYF.

V is TRBV6-5 and J is TRBJ2-1, with 10 bases lining up with TRBD2. Looked up from germline, CDR1 is MNHEY and CDR2 is SVGAGI. The trim removed 8 bases at V and 8 bases at J, leaving 6 bases unmatched. This CDR3 is 13 amino acids long. The CDR3: CASQGLASHEQFF. CDR3 sequence (DNA): TGTGCCAGCCAGGGACTAGCGAGCCATGAGCAGTTCTTC.

This chain joins TRBV9 and TRBJ2-3; perhaps TRBD2 as D (5 bases). Germline CDR1 is SGDLS and CDR2 is YYNGEE. CDR3 length: 17 amino acids. V was cut by 3 bases and J by 4 bases, with 21 bases left in between. CDR3 nucleotide sequence: TGTGCCAGCAGCGCAGAGGAGGAGCCGCTCAGTGCAGATACGCAGTATTTT. Translated, it gives CASSAEEEPLSADTQYF.

CDR3 nucleotide sequence: TGTGCCAGCAGTGGACCCGGGATTTACAATGAGCAGTTCTTC. Translation: CASSGPGIYNEQFF. This chain joins TRBV6-6 and TRBJ2-1, with D possibly TRBD2 on 5 matching bases. Trimming shortened V by 5 bases and J by 4 bases, and 12 bases separated the two germline ends. The CDR3 has 14 residues. Per germline, CDR1 MNHNY and CDR2 SVGAGI (reference sequence).

The chain has TRBV6-5 and TRBJ1-2, with 9 bases lining up with TRBD1. The trim removed 7 bases at V and 5 bases at J, leaving 11 bases unmatched. The CDR3 loop spans 15 amino acids. CDR1 and CDR2 (germline): MNHEY, SVGAGI. In DNA, the CDR3 is TGTGCCAGCACTCGGGACAGGGACCCTGTATATGGCTACACCTTC. Protein sequence: CASTRDRDPVYGYTF.

The CDR3 loop reads CSARGQTSAYEQYF. CDR3 bases: TGCAGTGCTAGAGGGCAGACTTCAGCCTACGAGCAGTACTTC. This sequence joins TRBV20-1 and TRBJ2-7; no firm D call. Germline V gene data show CDR1 as DFQATT and CDR2 as SNEGSKA (reference sequence). Trimming removed 1 base from V and 2 bases from J, with 12 bases in between. The CDR3 loop spans 14 amino acids.

The sample holds a few counts of this clonotype. Its ends do not fully match the called genes, so a read error is possible. This sequence joins TRBV6-2 or TRBV6-3 and TRBJ2-1; 11 nucleotides align to TRBD1. Looked up from germline, CDR1 is MNHEY and CDR2 is SVGEGT. The CDR3 covers 14 residues. In DNA, the CDR3 is TGCGCCAGCAGAGGACAGGGGGCTGGGGAGACCCAGTTCTTC. Translation: CASRGQGAGETQFF.

This clonotype was observed at least ten times. The chain employs TRBV29-1 and TRBJ2-5, with D unresolved. The CDR3 contains 13 residues. Trimming cost V 5 bases and J 3 bases, with 13 bases left between them. Germline values: CDR1 SQVTM, CDR2 ANQGSEA. The CDR3 nucleotides read TGCAGCGTTTCCCATACTGGGAAAGAGACCCAGTACTTC. Amino acids: CSVSHTGKETQYF.

The rearrangement uses TRBV4-1 and TRBJ1-4; TRBD1 matches 9 bases. The germline V gene encodes CDR1 MGHRA and CDR2 YSYEKL. The CDR3 is made up of 16 amino acids. J lost 5 bases, V lost 4 bases, and 8 bases had no gene match. In DNA, the CDR3 is TGCGCCAGCAGCCGGGATCTCGGGACAGGGAATGAAAAACTGTTTTTT. Its translation: CASSRDLGTGNEKLFF.

As concerns this clonotype: One junction end does not reproduce the germline sequence, and a read error may be involved. The genes are TRBV7-2 and TRBJ1-5; D remains ambiguous. The CDR3 has 15 residues. Per the germline V gene, CDR1 is SGHTA and CDR2 is FQGNSA. CDR3 sequence (DNA): TGTGTCAGCAGACTCGACCAAAACCCCCATCAGCCCCAGCATTTT. This translates into CVSRLDQNPHQPQHF.

The chain uses TRBV7-2 and TRBJ2-7; TRBD2 agrees at 13 bases. With 5 bases clipped from V and 3 bases from J, the junction kept 10 bases outside the gene matches. Germline CDR1 and CDR2: SGHTA and FQGNSA. This CDR3 has 17 residues. The CDR3 bases are TGTGCCAGCAGCAAAAACCCAGGACTAGCGGGGGACTACGAGCAGTACTTC. The encoded protein is CASSKNPGLAGDYEQYF.